This T cell receptor beta chain was recovered during a study of regulatory T cells in long-lasting Graves disease. Time point denoted: newly diagnosed GD, antithyroid drugs for less than 3 months. Researchers made the TCR library from RNA that was extracted from PBMCs. Construction of the TCR beta libraries employed iRepertoire HTBI primers in conjunction with Arm-PCR of CDR3 regions. TCRdb redid the calling of the multiplex PCR reads with MiXCR, one entry per CDR3 protein. The sample has about 530,000 distinct CDR3 sequences; 15% to 20% are singletons. This CDR3 is built from 13 residues. V dropped 3 bases and J dropped 0 bases, with 8 bases sitting between them. From germline, CDR1 is SQVTM and CDR2 ANQGSEA. This clonotype occurred a few times. This sample was also put to use in a study of T cells in Graves' hyperthyroidism and ophthalmopathy.

The source of this sequence is a middle-aged woman with Graves disease. The chain combines TRBV29-1 with TRBJ2-5; D is perhaps TRBD2 (5 bases). The sequencing here drew on peripheral blood mononuclear cells (PBMCs), taken at new diagnosis, from a patient treated with antithyroid drugs. The chain's CDR3 is CSVEGRYQETQYF. The DNA of the CDR3 is TGCAGCGTTGAGGGGAGATACCAAGAGACCCAGTACTTC.